The 4 T cell receptor beta chains in this list originate from one sample, sequenced in a study of radiotherapy plus CTLA-4 blockade in lung cancer. Sequenced by immunoSEQ multiplex PCR; TCRdb stores in-frame clones only, minus some. The sample has tens of thousands of clones, about 88% seen once; the top ten hold around 0.8%. This material consisted of peripheral blood, taken from a patient treated with radiotherapy plus ipilimumab. These receptors originate from a human donor with non-small cell lung cancer who had stable disease on radiotherapy plus ipilimumab.

V and J are TRBV29-1 and TRBJ2-7; D tentatively fits TRBD1 or TRBD2 (6 bases each). With 1 base removed from V and 6 bases from J, the gap between germline ends came to 13 bases. This CDR3 comprises 13 residues. Germline loops: CDR1 SQVTM, CDR2 ANQGSEA. The CDR3 DNA follows: TGCAGCGTTGAAGGGCCCAGGGGAGGCGAGCAGTACTTC. Its protein product is CSVEGPRGGEQYF.

The CDR3 DNA reads as TGTGCCAGCACCCTACCCGGACGGTTGAACACTGAAGCTTTCTTT. The encoded protein is CASTLPGRLNTEAFF. This chain connects TRBV11-2 to TRBJ1-1, with unresolved D. The germline V gene has CDR1 SGHAT and CDR2 FQNNGV. CDR3 length: 15 residues. Trimming took off 7 bases at V and 0 bases at J, with 15 bases between the two ends. The entire variable domain, with the rest obtained from reference TRBV11-2 and TRBJ1-1, is as follows: EAGVAQSPRYKIIEKRQSVAFWCNPISGHATLYWYQQILGQGPKLLIQFQNNGVVDDSQLPKDRFSAERLKGVDSTLKIQPAKLEDSAVYLCASTLPGRLNTEAFFGQGTRLTVV.

This sequence joins TRBV7-9 and TRBJ1-4; 9 bases are a match to TRBD1. This CDR3 spans 13 amino acids. The V gene end was trimmed by 4 bases and the J gene end by 8 bases; junction bases not matched to a gene: 2. Germline V CDR1 and CDR2: SEHNR, FQNEAQ (reference sequence). This chain's CDR3 is CASSWTGEEKLFF. The CDR3 DNA follows: TGTGCCAGCAGCTGGACAGGGGAGGAAAAACTGTTTTTT. The full variable domain, rest sourced from reference TRBV7-9 and TRBJ1-4, is DTGVSQNPRHKITKRGQNVTFRCDPISEHNRLYWYRQTLGQGPEFLTYFQNEAQLEKSRLLSDRFSAERPKGSFSTLEIQRTEQGDSAMYLCASSWTGEEKLFFGSGTQLSVL.

The chain couples TRBV18 to TRBJ2-5; D is possibly TRBD1 or TRBD2 (5 bases each). CDR3 length: 12 residues. Germline CDR1 and CDR2: KGHSH and LQKENI. Trimming removed 3 bases at V and 7 bases at J, with 9 bases between. The CDR3: CASSPPGGTQYF. In DNA form, the CDR3 reads TGTGCCAGCTCACCCCCTGGGGGGACCCAGTACTTC. Complete variable domain (other parts from reference TRBV18 and TRBJ2-5): NAGVMQNPRHLVRRRGQEARLRCSPMKGHSHVYWYRQLPEEGLKFMVYLQKENIIDESGMPKERFSAEFPKEGPSILRIQQVVRGDSAAYFCASSPPGGTQYFGPGTRLLVL.